The rows below give T cell receptor beta chains drawn from one sample of a study of OX40 agonist ivuxolimab in advanced cancers. The table came from immunoSEQ multiplex PCR; TCRdb's copy has only in-frame clones and leaves some out. Among 40,000 to 60,000 clones, around 90% were seen once, and the ten largest hold roughly 6.8%. The specimen was CD4+ or CD8+ T cells sorted from blood, collected in a trial of the OX40 agonist ivuxolimab. The receptor source for this set is an adult with an advanced solid tumor such as melanoma, head and neck, liver or kidney cancer. Both conserved end residues are part of each CDR3. The D gene is left open where the match is weak. Only some rows state a clone size, as once, few, many or a class for expanded clones.

clone_size j_call v_call d_call cdr3_aa cdr3_nt
. TRBJ1-1 TRBV25-1 TRBD1 CASSEGTANTEAFF TGTGCCAGCAGTGAAGGGACAGCGAACACTGAAGCTTTCTTT
. TRBJ2-5 TRBV14 . CASSQERVPRIQETQYF TGTGCCAGCAGCCAAGAGCGAGTTCCAAGGATACAAGAGACCCAGTACTTC
few TRBJ1-1 TRBV9 . CASSVVDGEAFF TGTGCCAGCAGCGTAGTAGACGGGGAAGCTTTCTTT
. TRBJ1-1 TRBV7-8 . CASSLDGFNTEAFF TGTGCCAGCAGCTTAGATGGCTTTAACACTGAAGCTTTCTTT
. TRBJ1-1 TRBV9 . CASSVTGRRTEAFF TGTGCCAGCAGCGTCACAGGGCGGCGCACTGAAGCTTTCTTT
. TRBJ1-4 TRBV7-9 . CASSGGTALIEKLFF TGTGCCAGCAGCGGTGGAACGGCCCTTATAGAAAAACTGTTTTTT
. TRBJ1-1 TRBV6-5 . CASRLHVGTEAFF TGTGCCAGCAGACTCCATGTAGGGACTGAAGCTTTCTTT
. TRBJ1-1 TRBV7-2 . CASSLAEENTEAFF TGTGCCAGCAGCTTAGCGGAGGAGAACACTGAAGCTTTCTTT
. TRBJ2-4 TRBV5-1 TRBD2 CASSPRTSGYLAKNIQYF TGCGCCAGCAGCCCGCGGACTAGCGGGTATCTAGCCAAAAACATTCAGTACTTC
. TRBJ2-5 TRBV18 . CASSTRQGQETQYF TGTGCCAGCTCAACTCGTCAGGGCCAAGAGACCCAGTACTTC
. TRBJ2-5 TRBV6-6 . CASRWNREETQYF TGTGCCAGCAGGTGGAACAGGGAAGAGACCCAGTACTTC
. TRBJ2-1 TRBV2 . CASRPPPENSYNEQFF TGTGCCAGCAGGCCCCCACCAGAGAACTCCTACAATGAGCAGTTCTTC
. TRBJ1-2 TRBV4-1 . CASSQDDSFYGYTF TGCGCCAGCAGCCAAGATGACAGCTTCTATGGCTACACCTTC
. TRBJ2-5 TRBV7-8 TRBD2 CASSLGAGDETQYF TGTGCCAGCAGCTTAGGAGCGGGGGACGAGACCCAGTACTTC
once TRBJ1-1 TRBV7-9 . CASSLQGNTEAFF TGTGCCAGCAGCTTACAGGGGAACACTGAAGCTTTCTTT
. TRBJ1-1 TRBV6-5 . CASHGGGTEAFF TGTGCCAGTCACGGGGGGGGCACTGAAGCTTTCTTT
. TRBJ1-4 TRBV7-9 . CASSLVPNEKLFF TGTGCCAGCAGCTTAGTCCCTAATGAAAAACTGTTTTTT
once TRBJ2-2 TRBV4-1 . CASSRNGGELFF TGCGCCAGCAGCAGAAATGGAGGGGAGCTGTTTTTT
once TRBJ2-1 TRBV7-3 . CASSVQGNEQFF TGTGCCAGCAGCGTACAGGGCAATGAGCAGTTCTTC
. TRBJ1-4 TRBV10-2 . CATRGLFF TGCGCCACCAGGGGACTGTTTTTT
. TRBJ1-4 TRBV7-9 TRBD1 CASSFDSGTGDEEKLFF TGTGCCAGCAGCTTTGACTCTGGGACAGGGGATGAAGAAAAACTGTTTTTT
. TRBJ1-6 TRBV11-2 TRBD1 CASSLATGGSYNSPLHF TGTGCCAGCAGCTTAGCGACAGGGGGCTCCTATAATTCACCCCTCCACTTT
. TRBJ1-1 TRBV6-5 . CASSYSGGRTEAFF TGTGCCAGCAGTTACTCGGGGGGCCGGACTGAAGCTTTCTTT
. TRBJ2-3 TRBV5-6 TRBD2 CASNAGTSGYTDTQYF TGTGCCAGCAACGCCGGGACTAGCGGTTACACAGATACGCAGTATTTT
. TRBJ1-1 TRBV5-1 TRBD1 CASSSGQGTRNTEAFF TGCGCCAGCAGCTCCGGACAGGGAACGAGGAACACTGAAGCTTTCTTT
once TRBJ1-1 TRBV27 . CASSLSRGAEAFF TGTGCCAGCAGTTTATCGCGGGGCGCTGAAGCTTTCTTT
few TRBJ1-6 TRBV4-2 . CASSRRGASSYNSPLHF TGTGCCAGCAGCCGTAGGGGTGCCAGCTCCTATAATTCACCCCTCCACTTT
. TRBJ2-6 TRBV9 . CASSVGHSGANVLTF TGTGCCAGCAGCGTCGGACACTCTGGGGCCAACGTCCTGACTTTC
. TRBJ2-7 TRBV6-1 . CASSWVRGIEQYF TGTGCCAGCAGTTGGGTTCGGGGGATCGAGCAGTACTTC
. TRBJ2-1 TRBV6-5 . CASSYSIPAEQFF TGTGCCAGCAGTTACTCGATTCCTGCCGAGCAGTTCTTC
. TRBJ2-3 TRBV25-1 . CASTGDGHTDTQYF TGTGCCAGCACCGGGGACGGCCACACAGATACGCAGTATTTT
. TRBJ1-5 TRBV6-1 TRBD1 CASGVTGDSNQPQHF TGTGCCAGCGGAGTGACAGGGGATAGCAATCAGCCCCAGCATTTT
. TRBJ2-3 TRBV9 TRBD2 CASSVGGGTSGGYLGTQYF TGTGCCAGCAGCGTAGGAGGAGGGACTAGCGGGGGGTATTTGGGGACGCAGTATTTT
. TRBJ1-5 TRBV5-6 . CASSRGQSSDQPQHF TGTGCCAGCAGCCGGGGACAAAGTAGCGATCAGCCCCAGCATTTT
once TRBJ1-5 TRBV4-1 TRBD1 CATRGQGGRNQPQHF TGCGCCACCCGGGGACAGGGGGGTCGCAATCAGCCCCAGCATTTT
. TRBJ1-1 TRBV5-6 . CASSLTSGIRTEAFF TGTGCCAGCAGCTTAACATCAGGGATTCGGACTGAAGCTTTCTTT
. TRBJ1-1 TRBV4-1 . CASSQDGSFQNTEAFF TGCGCCAGCAGCCAAGACGGGTCATTTCAGAACACTGAAGCTTTCTTT